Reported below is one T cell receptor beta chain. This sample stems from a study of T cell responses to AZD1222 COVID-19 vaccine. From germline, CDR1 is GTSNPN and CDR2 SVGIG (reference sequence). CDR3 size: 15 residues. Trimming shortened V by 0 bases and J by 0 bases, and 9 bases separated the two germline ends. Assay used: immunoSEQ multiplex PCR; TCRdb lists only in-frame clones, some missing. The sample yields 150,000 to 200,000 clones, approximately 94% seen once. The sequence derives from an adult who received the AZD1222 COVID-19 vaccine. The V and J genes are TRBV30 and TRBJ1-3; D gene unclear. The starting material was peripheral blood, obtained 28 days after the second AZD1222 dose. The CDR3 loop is CAWSVMGASGNTIYF. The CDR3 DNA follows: TGTGCCTGGAGTGTAATGGGAGCCTCTGGAAACACCATATATTTT. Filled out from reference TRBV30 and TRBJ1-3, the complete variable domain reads SQTIHQWPATLVQPVGSPLSLECTVEGTSNPNLYWYRQAAGRGLQLLFYSVGIGQISSEVPQNLSASRPQDRQFILSSKKLLLSDSGFYLCAWSVMGASGNTIYFGEGSWLTVV.